This TCR beta chain comes out of a study of resident and recirculating memory T cells in vitiligo (dated by TCRdb to about 2018). Study-level background: For TCR beta sequencing, epidermis was obtained by shave biopsy from two lesional and two nonlesional sites, and PBMCs were also collected, from each of a few stable vitiligo patients. Right before genomic DNA was extracted using the Qiagen DNeasy Blood & Tissue Kit, the samples were homogenized with no cell sorting step. The human TCR beta sequencing was designed to test whether specific clones found in lesional vitiligo skin differed from the clones found in nonlesional skin and in blood. General study outcomes and caveats: No single dominant TCR clone was found, and clonality differed from one vitiligo lesion to another. Future mechanistic studies are needed so that the relative contributions of the lesion-infiltrating T cell clones and of human Trm versus Tcm pools can be evaluated. Overlap and correlation analysis found no significant repertoire overlap between any two biopsies, even biopsies from the same patient, apart from each lesion compared with itself. TCR sequences were not found to be conserved across biopsy sites or patients, suggesting that different lesions are infiltrated by different T cell clones, a pattern described as private specificity.

Regarding this clone: The antigen it recognizes is unknown. Base qualities are not recorded, but no much larger clone differs from it by a single base.

TCR beta chains were amplified from genomic DNA using the immunoSEQ hsTCRB kit. The immunoSEQ service sequenced the TCR beta libraries on an Illumina MiSeq instrument. The published analysis was carried out like this. Repertoire data were analyzed using the immunoSEQ Analyzer. Held by TCRdb, this immuneACCESS table contains in-frame sequences only and omits some clones. Under half of the omission traces to an unresolved V gene where checked; the cause of the rest is unknown. Clonal size and the V and J genes are those of that table, whereas D and trimming came from the DNA. A total of tens of thousands of clones appear in this sample, 91% of them only once. The ten most abundant clones make up just under 5% of the sample. Stable vitiligo was defined as no change in lesions over the previous 6 months. For classification as stable, the absence of confetti depigmentation, a clinical sign of active vitiligo, was additionally required. Anyone who had been treated within the previous three months was excluded from the study. PBMCs were isolated from heparinized blood by Ficoll density gradient centrifugation and then flash-frozen.

The receptor's source is a male donor with vitiligo. Sample: blood.

The DNA is as follows: TGTGCCAGCACCAGACTAGCGGGGGGGGCGGATGAGCAGTTCTTC. It translates to CASTRLAGGADEQFF. The chain uses TRBV6-1 and TRBJ2-1; 14 nucleotides in the junction match TRBD2. Unmatched junction bases come to 7, with V trimmed by 7 bases and J by 8 bases. From its cysteine to its phenylalanine, the CDR3 spans 15 amino acids. Of all the DNA, just the CDR3 is kept, 45 bases in frame from base 1. According to the germline V gene, CDR1 reads MNHNS and CDR2 reads SASEGT.